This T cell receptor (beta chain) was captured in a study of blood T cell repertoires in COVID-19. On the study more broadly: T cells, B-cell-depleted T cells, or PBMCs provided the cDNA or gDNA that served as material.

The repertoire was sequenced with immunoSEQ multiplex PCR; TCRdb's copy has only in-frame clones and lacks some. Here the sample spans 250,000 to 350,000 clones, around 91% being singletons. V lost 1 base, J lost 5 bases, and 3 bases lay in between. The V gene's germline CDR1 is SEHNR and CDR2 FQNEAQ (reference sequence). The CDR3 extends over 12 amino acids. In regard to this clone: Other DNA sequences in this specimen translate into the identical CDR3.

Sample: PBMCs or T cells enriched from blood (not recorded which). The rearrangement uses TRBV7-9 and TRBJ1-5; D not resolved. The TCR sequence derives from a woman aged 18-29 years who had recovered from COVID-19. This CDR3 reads CASSLGDQPQHF. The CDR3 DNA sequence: TGTGCCAGCAGCTTAGGAGATCAGCCCCAGCATTTT. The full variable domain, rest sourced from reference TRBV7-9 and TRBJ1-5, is DTGVSQNPRHKITKRGQNVTFRCDPISEHNRLYWYRQTLGQGPEFLTYFQNEAQLEKSRLLSDRFSAERPKGSFSTLEIQRTEQGDSAMYLCASSLGDQPQHFGDGTRLSIL.